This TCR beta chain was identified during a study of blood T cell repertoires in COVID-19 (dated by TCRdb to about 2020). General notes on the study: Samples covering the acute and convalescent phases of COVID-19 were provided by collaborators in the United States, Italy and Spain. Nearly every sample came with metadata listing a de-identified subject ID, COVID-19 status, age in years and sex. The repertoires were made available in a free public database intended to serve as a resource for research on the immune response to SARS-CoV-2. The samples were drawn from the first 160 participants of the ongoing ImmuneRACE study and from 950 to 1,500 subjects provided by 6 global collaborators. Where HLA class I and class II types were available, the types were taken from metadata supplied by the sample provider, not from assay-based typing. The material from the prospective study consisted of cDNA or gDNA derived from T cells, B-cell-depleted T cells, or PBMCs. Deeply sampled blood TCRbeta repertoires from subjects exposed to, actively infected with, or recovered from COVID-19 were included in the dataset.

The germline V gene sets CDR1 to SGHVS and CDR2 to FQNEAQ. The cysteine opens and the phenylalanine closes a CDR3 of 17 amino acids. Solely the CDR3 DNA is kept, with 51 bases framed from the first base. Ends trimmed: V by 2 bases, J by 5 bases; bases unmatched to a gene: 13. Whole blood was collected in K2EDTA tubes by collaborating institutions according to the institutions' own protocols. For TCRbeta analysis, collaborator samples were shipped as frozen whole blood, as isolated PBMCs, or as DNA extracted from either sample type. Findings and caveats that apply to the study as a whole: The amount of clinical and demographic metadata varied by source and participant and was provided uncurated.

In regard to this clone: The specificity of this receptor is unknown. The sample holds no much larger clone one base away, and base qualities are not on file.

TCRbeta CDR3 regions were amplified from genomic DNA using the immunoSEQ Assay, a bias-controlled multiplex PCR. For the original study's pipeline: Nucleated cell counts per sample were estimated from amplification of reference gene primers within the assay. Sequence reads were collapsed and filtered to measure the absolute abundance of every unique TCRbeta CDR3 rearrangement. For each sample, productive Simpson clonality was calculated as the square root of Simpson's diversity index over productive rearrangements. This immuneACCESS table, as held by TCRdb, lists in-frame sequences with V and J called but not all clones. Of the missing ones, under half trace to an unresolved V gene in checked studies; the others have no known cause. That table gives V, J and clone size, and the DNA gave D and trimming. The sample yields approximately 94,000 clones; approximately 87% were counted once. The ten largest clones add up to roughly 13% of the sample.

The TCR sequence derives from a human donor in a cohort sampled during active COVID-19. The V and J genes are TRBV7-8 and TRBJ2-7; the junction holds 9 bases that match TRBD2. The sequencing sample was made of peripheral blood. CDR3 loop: CASSLNYGGRAFHEQYF. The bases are TGTGCCAGCAGCTTAAATTATGGCGGGAGGGCTTTCCACGAGCAGTACTTC. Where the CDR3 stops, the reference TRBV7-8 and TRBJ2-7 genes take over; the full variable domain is GAGVSQSPRYKVAKRGQDVALRCDPISGHVSLFWYQQALGQGPEFLTYFQNEAQLDKSGLPSDRFFAERPEGSVSTLKIQRTQQEDSAVYLCASSLNYGGRAFHEQYFGPGTRLTVT.